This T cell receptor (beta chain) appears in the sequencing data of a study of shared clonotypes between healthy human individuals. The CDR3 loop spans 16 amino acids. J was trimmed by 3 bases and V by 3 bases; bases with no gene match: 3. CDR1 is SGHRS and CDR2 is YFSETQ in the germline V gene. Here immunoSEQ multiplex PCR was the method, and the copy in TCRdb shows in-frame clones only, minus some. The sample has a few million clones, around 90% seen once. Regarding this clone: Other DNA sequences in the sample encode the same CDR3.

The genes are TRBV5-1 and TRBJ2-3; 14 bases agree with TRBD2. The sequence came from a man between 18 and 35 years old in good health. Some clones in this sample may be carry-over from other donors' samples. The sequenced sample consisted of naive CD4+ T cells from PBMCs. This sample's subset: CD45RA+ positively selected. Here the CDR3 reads CASSSGLAGATDTQYF. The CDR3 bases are TGCGCCAGCAGCTCGGGACTAGCGGGAGCTACAGATACGCAGTATTTT.